A selection of T cell receptor beta chains follows, all from one sample in a study of blood T cell repertoires in COVID-19. TCRdb keeps only in-frame clones here, not all; method: immunoSEQ multiplex PCR. Here the sample spans roughly 150,000 clones, about 85% being singletons. What was sequenced was peripheral blood. These receptors came from a woman in her forties or fifties with COVID-19, enrolled during active disease. CDR3s include the opening cysteine and the closing phenylalanine or tryptophan. D genes are given only for firm matches. Some rows mark clone size as missing; the rest say once, few, many or name a class of expanded clone.

cdr3_aa cdr3_nt d_call v_call clone_size j_call
CASSLRLAGQETQYF TGTGCCAGCAGCTTGCGCCTAGCGGGACAAGAGACCCAGTACTTC TRBD2 TRBV5-4 . TRBJ2-5
CASSLAVSGNEKLFF TGCGCCAGCAGCTTGGCTGTCTCGGGGAATGAAAAACTGTTTTTT . TRBV5-1 . TRBJ1-4
CASSLGGLSEKLFF TGTGCCAGCAGCTTAGGGGGGCTAAGTGAAAAACTGTTTTTT . TRBV7-2 . TRBJ1-4
CASSLGQGPFYEQYF TGCGCCAGCAGCTTGGGACAGGGGCCGTTCTACGAGCAGTACTTC TRBD1 TRBV5-1 . TRBJ2-7
CASSLVSGSSYNEQFF TGTGCCAGCAGTTTAGTTAGCGGTTCCTCCTACAATGAGCAGTTCTTC . TRBV27 . TRBJ2-1
CASIETGGTGELFF TGTGCCAGCATCGAGACAGGTGGAACCGGGGAGCTGTTTTTT . TRBV7-2 . TRBJ2-2
CASSPSGGISTDTQYF TGTGCCAGCAGCCCCAGCGGGGGCATTAGCACAGATACGCAGTATTTT TRBD2 TRBV7-7 few TRBJ2-3
CASSIPGTGGNQPQHF TGTGCCAGTAGTATACCCGGGACAGGGGGCAATCAGCCCCAGCATTTT TRBD1 TRBV19 . TRBJ1-5
CASITGRVTEAFF TGTGCCAGCATCACAGGGAGGGTCACTGAAGCTTTCTTT . TRBV6-5 . TRBJ1-1
CASSVGGADTEAFF TGTGCCAGCAGCGTAGGCGGGGCGGACACTGAAGCTTTCTTT . TRBV9 . TRBJ1-1
CASSHGESSGGAKETQYF TGTGCCAGCAGCCACGGTGAGAGTAGCGGGGGGGCTAAAGAGACCCAGTACTTC TRBD2 TRBV4-2 . TRBJ2-5
CASSANRGDQPQHF TGTGCCAGCAGCGCTAACAGGGGAGACCAGCCCCAGCATTTT TRBD1 TRBV2 . TRBJ1-5
CATQAIRDTLEQYF TGTGCCACCCAGGCGATAAGGGACACTCTCGAGCAGTACTTC . TRBV15 . TRBJ2-7
CASSDRGYQETQYF TGTGCCAGCAGTGACAGGGGGTACCAAGAGACCCAGTACTTC TRBD1 TRBV6-1 . TRBJ2-5